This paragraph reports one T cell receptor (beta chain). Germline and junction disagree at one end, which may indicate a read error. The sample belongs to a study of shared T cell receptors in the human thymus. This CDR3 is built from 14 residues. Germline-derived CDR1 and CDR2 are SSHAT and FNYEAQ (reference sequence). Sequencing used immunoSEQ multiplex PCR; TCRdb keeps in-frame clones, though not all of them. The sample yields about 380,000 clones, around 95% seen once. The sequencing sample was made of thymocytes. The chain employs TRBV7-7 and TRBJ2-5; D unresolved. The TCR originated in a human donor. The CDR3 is CASSPDLGPETQYF. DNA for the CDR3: TGTGCTAGCAGCCCGGATTTGGGTCCAGAGACCCAGTACTTC.